The clone carrying this T cell receptor (beta chain) has just a few counts. What it recognizes is unknown. The CDR3 covers 19 residues. Germline V gene data show CDR1 as SGHTA and CDR2 as FQGTGA. The V and J ends lost 4 bases and 0 bases respectively, with 19 bases between them. The data stem from a study of response to subunit inactivated influenza vaccine. Each CDR3 protein gets one entry after TCRdb re-called the RT-PCR reads with MiXCR. Seen here are fewer than 600,000 distinct CDR3 sequences, approximately 7.7% observed once, and the top ten hold about an eighth. Overall study findings and caveats: Authors proposed each seasonal influenza vaccination draws in few new T cells.

The receptor comes from a man between 50 and 75 years old who received an inactivated influenza vaccine. This chain joins TRBV7-3 and TRBJ2-6; possible D gene TRBD1, 6 bases. The source material was PBMCs from blood, sampled less than 30 months after vaccination. The CDR3 region has the DNA TGTGCCAGCAGCTCTTCGTGGGGGCTTTATGACTCTGGGGCCAACGTCCTGACTTTC. This codes for CASSSSWGLYDSGANVLTF. Full variable domain (rest looked up from reference TRBV7-3 and TRBJ2-6): GAGVSQTPSNKVTEKGKYVELRCDPISGHTALYWYRQSLGQGPEFLIYFQGTGAADDSGLPNDRFFAVRPEGSVSTLKIQRTERGDSAVYLCASSSSWGLYDSGANVLTFGAGSRLTVL.